This TCR beta chain was documented in a study of cytomegalovirus exposure and HLA in healthy donors. Germline V lookup: CDR1 SEHNR, CDR2 FQNEAQ (reference sequence). The CDR3 runs 13 residues. V was pared by 3 bases and J by 5 bases, with 7 bases between. The PCR contained 60 Vbeta and 13 Jbeta primers. Libraries were prepared by immunoSEQ multiplex PCR; TCRdb keeps only in-frame clonotypes and omits some of them. Altogether approximately 140,000 clones are present, roughly 83% being singletons, with the ten largest covering roughly 3.6%. The gene calls are TRBV7-9 and TRBJ2-2; tentatively, D is TRBD2 (6 bases). This receptor was identified in a human donor in good health. The source material was PBMCs. This chain's CDR3 is CASSLGGTGELFF. The CDR3 nucleotides read TGTGCCAGCAGCTTGGGGGGTACCGGGGAGCTGTTTTTT.